Listed here are 28 T cell receptor beta chains from one sample, sequenced in a study of Tregs in tolerant kidney transplant recipients. The data were produced by immunoSEQ multiplex PCR, yet TCRdb's version contains in-frame clones alone and is incomplete. Among about 90,000 clones, more than 85% were seen once, and the ten largest hold roughly 1.5%. Related graft donors supplied nonmyeloablative bone marrow transplants, and mixed chimerism was transient. This specimen consisted of CD4+ T cells from blood (PBMCs), obtained 12 months after the transplant. These receptors were taken from a human patient who received a combined kidney and bone marrow transplant. Some T cells may possibly be graft donor cells.

The rearrangement uses TRBV18 and TRBJ2-1; TRBD2 matches at 8 bases. The V and J ends lost 0 bases and 3 bases, in that order; junction bases with no gene match: 10. CDR3 length: 18 residues. Germline V lookup: CDR1 KGHSH, CDR2 LQKENI. The CDR3 DNA follows: TGTGCCAGCTCACCACCGATTCCATCCGGGACTAGCTACAATGAGCAGTTCTTC. This codes for CASSPPIPSGTSYNEQFF.

A few counts support this clone. The chain recombines TRBV5-6 with TRBJ1-5; 8 bases agree with TRBD1. CDR1 and CDR2 from the germline V gene are SGHDT and YYEEEE. Unmatched junction bases numbered 2, after V lost 3 bases and J lost 6 bases. The CDR3 loop spans 13 amino acids. CDR3 sequence (DNA): TGTGCCAGCAGCTGGGACAGGAGTCAGCCCCAGCATTTT. This codes for CASSWDRSQPQHF. Based on the CDR3 plus reference TRBV5-6 and TRBJ1-5, the full variable domain is DAGVTQSPTHLIKTRGQQVTLRCSPKSGHDTVSWYQQALGQGPQFIFQYYEEEERQRGNFPDRFSGHQFPNYSSELNVNALLLGDSALYLCASSWDRSQPQHFGDGTRLSIL.

The chain joins TRBV30 to TRBJ2-5; TRBD1 is a possible D gene (6 bases). TRBJ2-7 explains the end of the DNA better; the J call may be wrong. In germline, CDR1 is GTSNPN, CDR2 SVGIG (reference sequence). The CDR3 extends over 15 amino acids. In DNA, the CDR3 is TGTGCCATTCCCGGGACATTTCCAAGCTCCTACGAGCAGTACTTC. It yields the protein CAIPGTFPSSYEQYF.

The V call is TRBV27, the J call TRBJ2-3, with D perhaps matching TRBD1 (5 bases). Germline-derived CDR1 and CDR2 are MNHEY and SMNVEV (reference sequence). The CDR3 runs 15 residues. Trimming took 5 bases from V and 3 from J, leaving 15 bases between them. The CDR3 here is CASSRPLGATDTQYF. The CDR3 DNA is TGTGCCAGCAGTCGACCCCTAGGGGCGACAGATACGCAGTATTTT.

A word on this clone: The junction differs from germline at one of its ends, possibly a read error. Other DNA sequences of this sample code for an identical CDR3. The rearrangement links TRBV7-9 to TRBJ1-6; 7 bases map to TRBD1. Per germline, CDR1 SEHNR and CDR2 FQNEAQ (reference sequence). The CDR3 length is 16 residues. Here the CDR3 DNA reads TGTGCCAGCAGCCTAGACCCGGGACAGATTAATTCCCCCCTCCACTTT. Translating gives CASSLDPGQINSPLHF.

The rearrangement links TRBV5-5 to TRBJ2-2; no firm D call. V was trimmed by 5 bases and J by 2 bases, leaving 16 bases between them. The CDR3 sequence is 16 residues long. The germline gives CDR1 SGHKS, CDR2 YYEKEE (reference sequence). The CDR3 DNA sequence: TGTGCCAGCAGTATTTCAGGTCGAATAAACACCGGGGAGCTGTTTTTT. Residues: CASSISGRINTGELFF.

This rearrangement joins TRBV5-6 to TRBJ1-3; D possibly corresponds to TRBD1 (6 bases). Germline CDR1 SGHDT, CDR2 YYEEEE. This CDR3 comprises 17 residues. The V gene lost 0 bases and the J gene lost 0 bases, with 13 bases spanning the gap. The CDR3 bases are TGTGCCAGCAGCTTGGAGTGGGGGCTAACCTCTGGAAACACCATATATTTT. The encoded protein is CASSLEWGLTSGNTIYF.

The CDR3 DNA reads as TGTGCCAGCTCACCCAGGGTAGAACGCACTGAAGCTTTCTTT. It is translated as CASSPRVERTEAFF. The chain carries TRBV18 and TRBJ1-1, with D perhaps matching TRBD1 (5 bases). Trimming left V 3 bases short and J 4 bases short, with 12 bases between. CDR3 size: 14 residues. Germline V gene lookup returns CDR1 KGHSH and CDR2 LQKENI. Variable domain in full (rest from reference TRBV18 and TRBJ1-1): NAGVMQNPRHLVRRRGQEARLRCSPMKGHSHVYWYRQLPEEGLKFMVYLQKENIIDESGMPKERFSAEFPKEGPSILRIQQVVRGDSAAYFCASSPRVERTEAFFGQGTRLTVV.

J is TRBJ2-1 and V is TRBV15; possible D gene TRBD1, 5 bases. Germline CDR1 LNHNV, CDR2 YYDKDF (reference sequence). V lost 2 bases and J 6 bases, leaving 17 bases between the germline ends. The CDR3 is 16 amino acids. The CDR3 here is CATSRKGQGRINEQFF. The CDR3 bases are TGTGCCACCAGCAGAAAGGGGCAGGGTCGGATCAATGAGCAGTTCTTC.

V and J are TRBV11-2 and TRBJ2-5; perhaps TRBD2 as D (5 bases). With 5 bases removed from V and 8 bases from J, the gap between germline ends came to 9 bases. This CDR3 has 11 amino acids. Germline V gene sequence: CDR1 SGHAT, CDR2 FQNNGV. The CDR3 region has the DNA TGTGCCAGCAGCAAAGGGAGAACCCAGTACTTC. Residues: CASSKGRTQYF.

V is TRBV4-1 and J is TRBJ1-1; D gene uncertain. The germline CDR1 and CDR2 sequences are MGHRA and YSYEKL. The V gene lost 5 bases and the J gene lost 7 bases, with 17 bases spanning the gap. This CDR3 has 14 amino acids. CDR3 region: CASSSPLLLNEAFF. The DNA of the CDR3 is TGCGCCAGCAGCTCACCTCTACTCCTGAATGAAGCTTTCTTT.

This chain uses TRBV5-4 with TRBJ2-3; TRBD1 agrees at 8 bases. This CDR3 contains 14 residues. Germline V gives CDR1 SGHNT, CDR2 YYREEE (reference sequence). The ends lost 3 bases at V and 6 bases at J; junction bases unmatched: 6. The CDR3 is CASSSRTGPDTQYF. CDR3 nucleotide sequence: TGTGCCAGCAGCTCCAGGACAGGGCCGGATACGCAGTATTTT.

On this clone: The junction departs from germline at one end; a sequencing error may be responsible. This chain joins TRBV18 and TRBJ1-2; perhaps TRBD1 as D (5 bases). The CDR3 is 12 residues long. Germline V gives CDR1 KGHSH, CDR2 LQKENI. This CDR3 is CASSPGEGRIDF. The CDR3 DNA reads TGTGCCAGCTCACCAGGGGAGGGACGGATTGACTTC.

This chain links TRBV25-1 with TRBJ2-5; D may be TRBD1 (6 bases). Matching the DNA end better, TRBJ2-7 makes the J call doubtful. Germline V gene lookup returns CDR1 MGHDK and CDR2 SYGVNS. The CDR3 is made up of 15 amino acids. The CDR3 region has the DNA TGTGCCAGCAGTACTAGAGGGACAAGTGTCTACGAGCAGTACTTC. The encoded protein is CASSTRGTSVYEQYF.

The chain recombines TRBV6-5 with TRBJ2-5; TRBD2 matches at 11 bases. This CDR3 has 16 amino acids. V lost 1 base to trimming and J lost 5 bases; unmatched junction nucleotides: 6. Per the germline V gene, CDR1 is MNHEY and CDR2 is SVGAGI. The CDR3 coding sequence is TGTGCCAGCAGTTACTTTAGCGGGGGGGTGGGGGAGACCCAGTACTTC. Its translation is CASSYFSGGVGETQYF.

The chain combines TRBV19 with TRBJ1-3; 7 positions agree with TRBD1. CDR3 size: 17 residues. CDR1 and CDR2 (germline): LNHDA, SQIVND (reference sequence). V shed 6 bases and J 0 bases; nucleotides not matched to a gene: 11. CDR3 sequence: CASSTITGASSGNTIYF. The CDR3 region has the DNA TGTGCCAGTAGCACTATAACAGGGGCCTCCTCTGGAAACACCATATATTTT.

This CDR3 is CASRAGTGSAGELFF. In DNA, the CDR3 is TGTGCCAGCAGAGCCGGGACAGGGTCGGCCGGGGAGCTGTTTTTT. The V and J genes are TRBV7-9 and TRBJ2-2, with 9 bases aligning to TRBD1. The V gene end was trimmed by 6 bases and the J gene end by 6 bases; junction bases not matched to a gene: 8. Per germline, CDR1 SEHNR and CDR2 FQNEAQ (reference sequence). The CDR3 covers 15 residues.

The rearrangement links TRBV7-2 to TRBJ1-5; TRBD1 aligns across 7 bases. The CDR3 is 15 residues long. Germline CDR1 SGHTA, CDR2 FQGNSA. V lost 1 base, J lost 4 bases, and 4 bases stayed unmatched. CDR3 nucleotide sequence: TGTGCCAGCAGCTTAGACCGACAGGGAAATCAGCCCCAGCATTTT. This gives the protein CASSLDRQGNQPQHF.

The rearrangement uses TRBV4-2 and TRBJ1-5; TRBD1 aligns across 7 bases. Losses at the gene ends were 0 bases for V and 1 base for J; bases not matched to a gene: 15. The CDR3 consists of 20 residues. Germline-derived CDR1 and CDR2 are LGHNA and YNFKEQ. For the CDR3, the DNA is TGTGCCAGCAGCCAAGAAGGTGGGAGACAGGGTTGGTGGAGCAATCAGCCCCAGCATTTT. Translating it yields CASSQEGGRQGWWSNQPQHF.

The chain has TRBV6-1 and TRBJ2-7; the match to TRBD2 covers 13 bases. V trimming: 4 bases; J trimming: 9 bases; junction bases outside the gene matches: 9. Germline V gene lookup returns CDR1 MNHNS and CDR2 SASEGT. The CDR3 spans 15 residues. Written as DNA, the CDR3 is TGTGCCAGCAGTGCTACGGGACTAGCGGGGATCGGGCAGTACTTC. It encodes CASSATGLAGIGQYF.

A remark on this clone: The germline gene is not matched at one end of the junction; a read error may be the cause. This sequence joins TRBV18 and TRBJ1-4; perhaps TRBD1 as D (5 bases). CDR1 KGHSH and CDR2 LQKENI come from the germline V gene. The CDR3 extends over 10 amino acids. CDR3 in amino acids: CASSPLKQAF. CDR3 nucleotides: TGTGCCAGCTCACCACTAAAACAGGCTTTT.

This clone occurred a few times. The gene calls are TRBV10-3 and TRBJ1-5; no reliable D call. Looked up from germline, CDR1 is ENHRY and CDR2 is SYGVKD. The germline V and J ends were trimmed by 4 bases and 0 bases, with 4 bases remaining between them. CDR3 length: 13 residues. CDR3 sequence (DNA): TGTGCCATCAGTGGCGTTAGCAATCAGCCCCAGCATTTT. It codes for CAISGVSNQPQHF.

There are a few counts of this clone. The V gene is TRBV2, the J gene TRBJ2-1; D perhaps matches TRBD1 (6 bases). Between the trimmed V and J ends, which lost 7 bases and 8 bases, there was a span of 12 bases. CDR3 length: 12 amino acids. Germline V gene lookup returns CDR1 SNHLY and CDR2 FYNNEI. In DNA form, the CDR3 reads TGTGCCAGCACCCCTGGGGGCCATGAGCAGTTCTTC. Its protein is CASTPGGHEQFF.

V and J are TRBV9 and TRBJ2-1; weak D call: TRBD2 (6 bases). Trimming shortened V by 2 bases and J by 0 bases, and 9 bases separated the two germline ends. Germline V CDR1 and CDR2: SGDLS, YYNGEE. This CDR3 region has 15 residues. CDR3 nucleotide sequence: TGTGCCAGCAGCGTGGGACTTCACTCCTACAATGAGCAGTTCTTC. Translating it yields CASSVGLHSYNEQFF. The full variable domain, completed using reference TRBV9 and TRBJ2-1, is DSGVTQTPKHLITATGQRVTLRCSPRSGDLSVYWYQQSLDQGLQFLIQYYNGEERAKGNILERFSAQQFPDLHSELNLSSLELGDSALYFCASSVGLHSYNEQFFGPGTRLTVL.

The chain employs TRBV5-4 and TRBJ2-3; D remains ambiguous. Trimming took 2 bases from V and 4 from J, leaving 8 bases between them. Germline V CDR1 and CDR2: SGHNT, YYREEE (reference sequence). CDR3 size: 13 residues. The CDR3 DNA sequence: TGTGCCAGCAGCTTTCCTAGTGCAGATACGCAGTATTTT. Translating gives CASSFPSADTQYF.

CDR3 nucleotides: TGTGCCAGCAGCGAGGGGGCCTACGAGCAGTACTTC. Translated, it gives CASSEGAYEQYF. The chain uses TRBV7-9 and TRBJ2-7, with a weak D call TRBD1 (6 bases). Trimming removed 5 bases at V and 2 bases at J, with 7 bases between. The CDR3 extends over 12 amino acids. Germline values: CDR1 SEHNR, CDR2 FQNEAQ (reference sequence).

CDR3 sequence reads: CASTSGVAYGYTF. As DNA, the CDR3 is TGTGCCAGCACCTCAGGGGTGGCCTATGGCTACACCTTC. The chain links TRBV7-2 to TRBJ1-2, with a tentative D call TRBD1 (6 bases). From germline, CDR1 is SGHTA and CDR2 FQGNSA. Trimming took 7 bases from V and 4 from J, leaving 13 bases between them. There are 13 residues in the CDR3. Full variable domain (remainder filled in from reference TRBV7-2 and TRBJ1-2): GAGVSQSPSNKVTEKGKDVELRCDPISGHTALYWYRQSLGQGLEFLIYFQGNSAPDKSGLPSDRFSAERTGGSVSTLTIQRTQQEDSAVYLCASTSGVAYGYTFGSGTRLTVV.

This rearrangement joins TRBV7-8 to TRBJ1-2; D is perhaps TRBD1 (5 bases). The V end lost 5 bases, the J end lost 4 bases, and 17 bases lay between the germline ends. Per the germline V gene, CDR1 is SGHVS and CDR2 is FQNEAQ. The CDR3 length is 15 residues. The CDR3 DNA reads as TGTGCCAGCAGCCCCCGGGACTTCCCCTTCTATGGCTACACCTTC. The encoded protein is CASSPRDFPFYGYTF.